Shown below are 17 T cell receptor beta chains from a single sample sequenced in a study of early T cells in non-severe SARS-CoV-2 infection. TCRdb re-called the 5' RACE reads through MiXCR, storing one row per CDR3 protein. The data show 70,000 to 75,000 distinct CDR3 sequences, 10% to 15% seen once. Source material: whole blood. Receptors were obtained from an adult who was a healthcare worker with PCR-confirmed SARS-CoV-2 infection or an uninfected control (not recorded which).

This clonotype was seen ten or more times. This chain joins TRBV5-5 and TRBJ2-1; D is possibly TRBD1 (5 bases). V was trimmed by 3 bases and J by 5 bases, leaving 15 bases between them. Looked up from germline, CDR1 is SGHKS and CDR2 is YYEKEE (reference sequence). The CDR3 sequence is 15 residues long. The CDR3 spells CASSSPGETDNEQFF. CDR3 nucleotides: TGTGCCAGCAGCTCCCCTGGCGAGACAGACAATGAGCAGTTCTTC.

This clonotype was found many times. The genes are TRBV10-3 and TRBJ2-3; D gene unclear. This CDR3 has 13 amino acids. From germline, CDR1 is ENHRY and CDR2 SYGVKD. V dropped 3 bases and J dropped 4 bases, with 8 bases sitting between them. CDR3 sequence: CAISESLADTQYF. CDR3 in DNA: TGTGCCATCAGTGAATCATTGGCAGATACGCAGTATTTT.

The V gene is TRBV12-3 or TRBV12-4, the J gene TRBJ1-2; TRBD1 aligns across 8 bases. J gave up 0 bases and V 1 base, and 4 bases lay outside the gene matches. The length of the CDR3 is 16 residues. CDR3 sequence: CASSLDRGMANYGYTF. For the CDR3, the DNA is TGTGCCAGCAGTTTAGACAGGGGGATGGCTAACTATGGCTACACCTTC.

With respect to this clonotype: Germline and junction disagree at one end, which may indicate a read error. V usage is TRBV7-6 and J usage is TRBJ2-5, with D uncertain. The V gene's germline CDR1 is SGHVS and CDR2 FNYEAQ. The CDR3 contains 13 residues. The CDR3 protein is CASSLRRQEAQYF. Here the CDR3 DNA reads TGTGCCAGCAGCTTACGCCGACAAGAGGCCCAGTACTTC. Based on the CDR3 plus reference TRBV7-6 and TRBJ2-5, the full variable domain is GAGVSQSPRYKVTKRGQDVALRCDPISGHVSLYWYRQALGQGPEFLTYFNYEAQQDKSGLPNDRFSAERPEGSISTLTIQRTEQRDSAMYRCASSLRRQEAQYFGPGTRLLVL.

This CDR3 is CSAALNREYEQYF. The CDR3 region has the DNA TGCAGCGCCGCCTTAAACAGGGAATACGAGCAGTACTTC. The rearrangement links TRBV29-1 to TRBJ2-7; possibly TRBD1 for D (6 bases). The CDR3 loop spans 13 amino acids. Per the germline V gene, CDR1 is SQVTM and CDR2 is ANQGSEA. With 7 bases removed from V and 4 bases from J, the gap between germline ends came to 17 bases.

This clonotype was detected many times. The genes are TRBV6-5 and TRBJ1-6; D is undetermined. Looked up from germline, CDR1 is MNHEY and CDR2 is SVGAGI. The CDR3 covers 15 residues. V lost 0 bases, J lost 7 bases, and 10 bases lay in between. The CDR3 sequence is CASSYSDLGNSPLHF. The CDR3 DNA is TGTGCCAGCAGTTACTCAGACTTGGGGAATTCACCCCTCCACTTT.

This clonotype was seen repeatedly, ten times or more. The chain combines TRBV18 with TRBJ1-5, with D perhaps matching TRBD1 (5 bases). Germline V gene sequence: CDR1 KGHSH, CDR2 LQKENI. The CDR3 sequence is 13 residues long. V lost 3 bases and J lost 6, with 9 bases in between. The DNA for the CDR3 is TGTGCCAGCTCACCGGCCGGGGGTCAGCCCCAGCATTTT. Amino acids: CASSPAGGQPQHF. The variable domain in full, with the rest retrieved from reference TRBV18 and TRBJ1-5, is NAGVMQNPRHLVRRRGQEARLRCSPMKGHSHVYWYRQLPEEGLKFMVYLQKENIIDESGMPKERFSAEFPKEGPSILRIQQVVRGDSAAYFCASSPAGGQPQHFGDGTRLSIL.

This clonotype has a handful of counts. The rearrangement joins TRBV18 to TRBJ2-1; no definite D call. The CDR3 length is 15 residues. Trimming shortened V by 2 bases and J by 2 bases, and 10 bases separated the two germline ends. CDR1 is KGHSH, CDR2 LQKENI, per germline. DNA of the CDR3: TGTGCCAGCTCACCAAAAGGTGTCGCCTACAATGAGCAGTTCTTC. Residues: CASSPKGVAYNEQFF.

The V and J genes are TRBV27 and TRBJ2-7; no reliable D call. CDR1 and CDR2 from the germline V gene are MNHEY and SMNVEV (reference sequence). This CDR3 is 13 amino acids long. Trimming took 1 base from V and 5 from J, leaving 9 bases between them. The chain's CDR3 is CASSLWAGHEQYF. The CDR3 region has the DNA TGTGCCAGCAGTTTATGGGCAGGTCACGAGCAGTACTTC.

The chain recombines TRBV12-3 or TRBV12-4 with TRBJ2-5; 9 bases map to TRBD1. The CDR3 length is 14 residues. V was clipped by 6 bases and J by 2 bases; unmatched bases: 4. The CDR3 nucleotides are TGTGCCAGCAGCATGGGACAGGGACAAGAGACCCAGTACTTC. Residues: CASSMGQGQETQYF.

This chain links TRBV18 with TRBJ1-2; 7 nucleotides match TRBD1. The J segment lost 4 bases and the V segment lost 2 bases, leaving 4 bases of the junction unmatched. CDR1 KGHSH and CDR2 LQKENI come from the germline V gene. The CDR3 runs to 14 residues. CDR3 coding DNA: TGTGCCAGCTCACCAGGCAGGGGGGGCTATGGCTACACCTTC. Translation: CASSPGRGGYGYTF.

This clonotype was recorded a few times. The chain carries TRBV29-1 and TRBJ1-2; no definite D call. The CDR3 runs to 13 residues. Trimming left V 6 bases short and J 6 bases short, with 17 bases between. Germline V gene sequence: CDR1 SQVTM, CDR2 ANQGSEA. The CDR3 DNA follows: TGCAGCGTGCGGACGGCAGTTTTGGATGGCTACACCTTC. This codes for CSVRTAVLDGYTF.

V and J are TRBV20-1 and TRBJ2-7; 12 positions agree with TRBD1. V lost 5 bases to trimming and J lost 5 bases; unmatched junction nucleotides: 7. Germline-derived CDR1 and CDR2 are DFQATT and SNEGSKA (reference sequence). The CDR3 length is 14 residues. The CDR3 DNA reads TGCAGTGCTGAGGCGGGACAGGGGGCCGACGAGCAGTACTTC. Protein product: CSAEAGQGADEQYF.

The CDR3 sequence is CSVVSSAYEQYF. CDR3 sequence (DNA): TGCAGCGTTGTGAGCAGCGCCTACGAGCAGTACTTC. J is TRBJ2-7 and V is TRBV29-1; D ambiguous. The CDR3 covers 12 residues. The V end was cut by 4 bases, the J end by 2 bases, with 9 bases between. CDR1 SQVTM and CDR2 ANQGSEA come from the germline V gene.

This clonotype was counted ten times or more. This sequence joins TRBV29-1 and TRBJ2-3; D is possibly TRBD1 (6 bases). This CDR3 has 14 residues. Trimming took 4 bases from V and 0 from J, leaving 11 bases between them. Germline loops: CDR1 SQVTM, CDR2 ANQGSEA. The chain's CDR3 is CSVAQGFSTDTQYF. The CDR3 nucleotides read TGCAGCGTTGCACAGGGATTCAGCACAGATACGCAGTATTTT.

This clonotype turned up a few times. In nucleotides, the CDR3 is TGCAGCCCCTCGGCCGTGGGCACTGAAGCTTTCTTT. Encoded protein: CSPSAVGTEAFF. The chain couples TRBV29-1 to TRBJ1-1, with unresolved D. CDR1 is SQVTM, CDR2 ANQGSEA, per germline. The germline V and J ends were trimmed by 8 bases and 4 bases, with 14 bases remaining between them. This CDR3 contains 12 residues.

The chain recombines TRBV28 with TRBJ2-2; 8 bases are a match to TRBD1. The length of the CDR3 is 15 residues. Germline V gives CDR1 MDHEN, CDR2 SYDVKM. V lost 3 bases to trimming and J lost 3 bases; unmatched junction nucleotides: 3. Written as DNA, the CDR3 is TGTGCCAGCAGTTTGGTGGACAGGGACACCGGGGAGCTGTTTTTT. It specifies CASSLVDRDTGELFF. Supplemented by reference TRBV28 and TRBJ2-2, the full variable domain reads DVKVTQSSRYLVKRTGEKVFLECVQDMDHENMFWYRQDPGLGLRLIYFSYDVKMKEKGDIPEGYSVSREKKERFSLILESASTNQTSMYLCASSLVDRDTGELFFGEGSRLTVL.